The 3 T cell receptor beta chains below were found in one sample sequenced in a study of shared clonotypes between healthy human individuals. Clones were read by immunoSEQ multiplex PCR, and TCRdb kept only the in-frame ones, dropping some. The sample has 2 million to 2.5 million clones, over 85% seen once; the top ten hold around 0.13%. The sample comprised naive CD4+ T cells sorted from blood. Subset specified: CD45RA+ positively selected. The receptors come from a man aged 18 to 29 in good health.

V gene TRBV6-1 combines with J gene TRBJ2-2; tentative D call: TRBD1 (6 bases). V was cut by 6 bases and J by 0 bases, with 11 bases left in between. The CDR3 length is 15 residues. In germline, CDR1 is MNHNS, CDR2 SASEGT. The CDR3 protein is CASSLTGANTGELFF. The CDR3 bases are TGTGCCAGCAGCCTGACAGGAGCGAACACCGGGGAGCTGTTTTTT.

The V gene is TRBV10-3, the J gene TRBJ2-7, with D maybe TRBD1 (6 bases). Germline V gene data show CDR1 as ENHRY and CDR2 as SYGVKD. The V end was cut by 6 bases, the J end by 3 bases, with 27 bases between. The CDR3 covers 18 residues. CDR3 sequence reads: CAISGETGPQLSLYEQYF. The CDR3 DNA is TGTGCCATCAGCGGGGAGACAGGCCCACAACTATCCCTCTACGAGCAGTACTTC.

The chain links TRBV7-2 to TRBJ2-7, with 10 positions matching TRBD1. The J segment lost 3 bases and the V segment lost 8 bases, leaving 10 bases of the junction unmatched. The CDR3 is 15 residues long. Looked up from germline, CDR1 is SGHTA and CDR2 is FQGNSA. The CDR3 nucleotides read TGTGCCAGCGGCCCTCGGGACAGGGGAATCTACGAGCAGTACTTC. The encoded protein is CASGPRDRGIYEQYF.